The clone carrying this TCR beta chain was counted between two and nine times. The sample is drawn from a study of cytomegalovirus exposure and HLA in healthy donors. Trimming pared 6 bases from V and 5 bases from J, leaving 13 bases between. Germline CDR1 reads LNHDA; CDR2 reads SQIVND (reference sequence). The CDR3 is 14 residues long. Amplification used 60 Vbeta primers and 13 Jbeta primers. Libraries were prepared by immunoSEQ multiplex PCR; TCRdb keeps only in-frame clonotypes and omits some of them. The repertoire has some 100,000 clones, just under 70% of them found once; the top ten carry approximately 5.4%.

Sequenced: PBMCs. The chain recombines TRBV19 with TRBJ1-4; D uncertain. The receptor's source is a woman in her seventies in good health and CMV-seropositive. The CDR3 here is CASSQGSQNEKLFF. CDR3 in DNA: TGTGCCAGTAGCCAAGGGAGTCAAAATGAAAAACTGTTTTTT. Full variable domain (remainder filled in from reference TRBV19 and TRBJ1-4): DGGITQSPKYLFRKEGQNVTLSCEQNLNHDAMYWYRQDPGQGLRLIYYSQIVNDFQKGDIAEGYSVSREKKESFPLTVTSAQKNPTAFYLCASSQGSQNEKLFFGSGTQLSVL.